The 3 T cell receptor beta chains listed next were all sequenced from one sample in a study of cytotoxic CD8 clonotypes in ibrutinib-treated CLL. The data were produced by immunoSEQ multiplex PCR, yet TCRdb's version contains in-frame clones alone and is incomplete. Of 100,000 or so clones in the sample, 58% were seen once. This specimen consisted of PBMCs, obtained after 24 months of ibrutinib treatment. The receptor source for this set is a human donor with chronic lymphocytic leukemia.

The gene calls are TRBV23-1 and TRBJ1-1; no clear D gene. TRBV23-1 is known as an ORF, though its function is uncertain. V was trimmed by 8 bases and J by 3 bases, leaving 4 bases between them. This CDR3 has 10 residues. The CDR3 DNA follows: TGCGCCAGCCGGGACACTGAAGCTTTCTTT. Protein product: CASRDTEAFF.

This chain connects TRBV12-5 to TRBJ2-7, with no clear D. The CDR3 loop spans 11 amino acids. Germline-derived CDR1 and CDR2 are LGHNT and FRNRAP. V lost 0 bases to trimming and J lost 6 bases, with 3 bases between them. CDR3 region: CASGLVSEQYF. CDR3 bases: TGTGCTAGTGGTTTGGTGTCCGAGCAGTACTTC.

This sequence joins TRBV19 and TRBJ2-7; D gene ambiguous. Deletions cut 4 bases from V and 4 bases from J, with 5 bases between. The CDR3 loop spans 11 amino acids. Germline CDR1 and CDR2: LNHDA and SQIVND (reference sequence). Here the CDR3 reads CASSNRYEQYF. DNA for the CDR3: TGTGCCAGTAGTAATCGGTACGAGCAGTACTTC.